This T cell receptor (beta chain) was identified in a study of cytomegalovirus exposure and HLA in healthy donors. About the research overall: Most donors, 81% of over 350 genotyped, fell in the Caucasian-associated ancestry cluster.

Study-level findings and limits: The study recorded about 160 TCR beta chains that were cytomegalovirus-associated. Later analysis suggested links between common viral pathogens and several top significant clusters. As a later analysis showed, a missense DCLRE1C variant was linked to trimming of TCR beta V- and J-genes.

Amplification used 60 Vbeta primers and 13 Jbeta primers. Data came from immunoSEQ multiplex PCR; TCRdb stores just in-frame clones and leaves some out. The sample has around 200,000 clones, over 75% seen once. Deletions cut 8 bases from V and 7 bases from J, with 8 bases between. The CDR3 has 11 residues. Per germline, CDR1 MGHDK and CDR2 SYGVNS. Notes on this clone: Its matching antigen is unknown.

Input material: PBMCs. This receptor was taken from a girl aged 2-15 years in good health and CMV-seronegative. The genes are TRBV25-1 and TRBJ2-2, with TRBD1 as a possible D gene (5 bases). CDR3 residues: CASGAGGELFF. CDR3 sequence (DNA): TGTGCCAGCGGGGCAGGCGGGGAGCTGTTTTTT.